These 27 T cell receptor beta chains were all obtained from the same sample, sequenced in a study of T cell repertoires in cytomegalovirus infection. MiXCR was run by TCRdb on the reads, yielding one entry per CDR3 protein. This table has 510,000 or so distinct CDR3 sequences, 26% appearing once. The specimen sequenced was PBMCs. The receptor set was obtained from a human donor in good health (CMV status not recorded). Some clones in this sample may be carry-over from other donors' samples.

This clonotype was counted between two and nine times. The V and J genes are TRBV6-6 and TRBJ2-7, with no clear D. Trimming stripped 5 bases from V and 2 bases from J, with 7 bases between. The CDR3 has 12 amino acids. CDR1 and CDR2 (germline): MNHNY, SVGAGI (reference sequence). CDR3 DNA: TGTGCCAGCAGTCCAACAACCTACGAGCAGTACTTC. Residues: CASSPTTYEQYF.

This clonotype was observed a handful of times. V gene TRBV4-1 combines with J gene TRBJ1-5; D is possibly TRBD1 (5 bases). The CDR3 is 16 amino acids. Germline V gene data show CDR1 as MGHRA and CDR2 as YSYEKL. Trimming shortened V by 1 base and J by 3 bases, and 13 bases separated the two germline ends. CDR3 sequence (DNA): TGCGCCAGCAGCCAAGGGGGACTCAACCCCAATCAGCCCCAGCATTTT. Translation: CASSQGGLNPNQPQHF.

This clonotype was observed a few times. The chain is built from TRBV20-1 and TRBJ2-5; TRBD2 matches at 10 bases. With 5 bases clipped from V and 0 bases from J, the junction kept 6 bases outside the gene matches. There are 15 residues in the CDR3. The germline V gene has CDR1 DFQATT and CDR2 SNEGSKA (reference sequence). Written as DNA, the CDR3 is TGCAGTGCTTCAGGACTAGCGGAGTACCAAGAGACCCAGTACTTC. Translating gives CSASGLAEYQETQYF.

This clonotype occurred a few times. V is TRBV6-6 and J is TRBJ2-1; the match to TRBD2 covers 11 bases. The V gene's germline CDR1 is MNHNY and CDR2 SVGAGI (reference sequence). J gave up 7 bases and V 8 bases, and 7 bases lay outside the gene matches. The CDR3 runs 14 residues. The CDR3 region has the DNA TGTGCCAGCGGAGTAGCGGGAGGGACGAATGAGCAGTTCTTC. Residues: CASGVAGGTNEQFF.

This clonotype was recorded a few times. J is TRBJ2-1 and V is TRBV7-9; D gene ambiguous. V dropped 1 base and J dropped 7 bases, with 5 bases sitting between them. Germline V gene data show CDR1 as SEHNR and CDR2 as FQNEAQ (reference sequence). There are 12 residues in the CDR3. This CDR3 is CASSLVENEQFF. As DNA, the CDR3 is TGTGCCAGCAGCTTAGTAGAAAATGAGCAGTTCTTC.

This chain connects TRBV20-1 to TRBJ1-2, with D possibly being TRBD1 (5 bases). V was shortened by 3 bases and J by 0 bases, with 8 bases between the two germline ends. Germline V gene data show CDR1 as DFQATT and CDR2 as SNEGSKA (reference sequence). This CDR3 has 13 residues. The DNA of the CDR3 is TGCAGTGCTAGGGGGGAAGCTAACTATGGCTACACCTTC. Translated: CSARGEANYGYTF.

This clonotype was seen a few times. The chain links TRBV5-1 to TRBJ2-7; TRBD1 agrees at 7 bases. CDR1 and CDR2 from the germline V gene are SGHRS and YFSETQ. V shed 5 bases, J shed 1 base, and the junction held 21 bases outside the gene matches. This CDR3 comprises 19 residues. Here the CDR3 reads CASSYSPDRLVGSSYEQYV. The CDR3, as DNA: TGCGCCAGCAGTTACTCTCCGGACAGGTTAGTGGGCAGTTCCTACGAGCAGTACGTC.

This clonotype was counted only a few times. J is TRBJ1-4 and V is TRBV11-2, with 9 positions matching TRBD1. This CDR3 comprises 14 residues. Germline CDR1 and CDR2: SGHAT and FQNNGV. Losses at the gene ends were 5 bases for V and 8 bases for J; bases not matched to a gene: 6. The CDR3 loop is CASSPDRGREKLFF. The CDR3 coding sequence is TGTGCCAGCAGCCCGGACAGGGGACGAGAAAAACTGTTTTTT.

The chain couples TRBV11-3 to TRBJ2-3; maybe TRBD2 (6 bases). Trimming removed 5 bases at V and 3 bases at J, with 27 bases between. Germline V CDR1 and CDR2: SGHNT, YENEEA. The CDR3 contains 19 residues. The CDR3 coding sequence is TGTGCCAGCAGCCAACATACCCTGGGGCGCGTTCTAGCGACAGATACGCAGTATTTT. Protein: CASSQHTLGRVLATDTQYF.

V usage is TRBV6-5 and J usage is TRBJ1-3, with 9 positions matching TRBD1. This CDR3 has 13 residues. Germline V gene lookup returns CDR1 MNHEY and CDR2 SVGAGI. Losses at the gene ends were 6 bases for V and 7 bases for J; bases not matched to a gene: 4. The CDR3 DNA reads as TGTGCCAGCAGCCGGACAGGGGACAACACCATATATTTT. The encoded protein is CASSRTGDNTIYF.

The CDR3 DNA reads TGCAGTGCTCCCAAACACCGGGACGGCCCTCGGGAGCAGTACTTC. Its translation: CSAPKHRDGPREQYF. The chain employs TRBV20-1 and TRBJ2-7, with D perhaps matching TRBD1 or TRBD2 (5 bases each). V dropped 5 bases and J dropped 7 bases, with 24 bases sitting between them. The germline gives CDR1 DFQATT, CDR2 SNEGSKA (reference sequence). The CDR3 has 15 amino acids.

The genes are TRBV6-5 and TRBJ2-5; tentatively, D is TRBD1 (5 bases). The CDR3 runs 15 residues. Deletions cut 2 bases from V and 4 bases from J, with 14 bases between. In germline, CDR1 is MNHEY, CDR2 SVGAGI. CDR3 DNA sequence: TGTGCCAGCAGTTACGGTGGCAGGGTGGGAGAGACCCAGTACTTC. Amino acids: CASSYGGRVGETQYF.

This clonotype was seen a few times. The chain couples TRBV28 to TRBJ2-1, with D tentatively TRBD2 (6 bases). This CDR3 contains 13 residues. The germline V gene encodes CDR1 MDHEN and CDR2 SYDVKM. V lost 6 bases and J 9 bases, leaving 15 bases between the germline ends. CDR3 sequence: CASSPMRGREQFF. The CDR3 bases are TGTGCCAGCAGCCCAATGCGGGGTCGTGAGCAGTTCTTC.

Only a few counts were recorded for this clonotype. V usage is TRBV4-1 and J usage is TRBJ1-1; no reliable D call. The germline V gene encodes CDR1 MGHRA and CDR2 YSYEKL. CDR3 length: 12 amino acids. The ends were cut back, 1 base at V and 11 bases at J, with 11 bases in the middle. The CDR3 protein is CASSQGWGWAFF. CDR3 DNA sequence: TGCGCCAGCAGCCAAGGTTGGGGATGGGCTTTCTTT.

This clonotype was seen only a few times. The CDR3 bases are TGTGCCAGCAGAGCAGGGTTTGACACTGAAGCTTTCTTT. As protein: CASRAGFDTEAFF. The rearrangement joins TRBV6-4 to TRBJ1-1, with D maybe TRBD1 (5 bases). The germline V and J ends were trimmed by 6 bases and 3 bases, with 11 bases remaining between them. The CDR3 runs to 13 residues. Germline V gene sequence: CDR1 MRHNA, CDR2 SNTAGT.

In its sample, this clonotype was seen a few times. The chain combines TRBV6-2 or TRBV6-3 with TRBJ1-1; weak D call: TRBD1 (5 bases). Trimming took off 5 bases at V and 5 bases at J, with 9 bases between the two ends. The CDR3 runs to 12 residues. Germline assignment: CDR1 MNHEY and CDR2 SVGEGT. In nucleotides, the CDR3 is TGTGCCAGCAGTAAGGGGCGGACTGAAGCTTTCTTT. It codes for CASSKGRTEAFF.

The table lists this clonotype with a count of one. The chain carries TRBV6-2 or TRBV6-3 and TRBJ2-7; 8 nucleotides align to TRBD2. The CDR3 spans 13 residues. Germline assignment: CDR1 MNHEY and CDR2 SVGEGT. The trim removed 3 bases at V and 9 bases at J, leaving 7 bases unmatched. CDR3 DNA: TGTGCCAGCAGTTATACGGGAGGGCCTTGGCAGTACGTC. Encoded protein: CASSYTGGPWQYV.

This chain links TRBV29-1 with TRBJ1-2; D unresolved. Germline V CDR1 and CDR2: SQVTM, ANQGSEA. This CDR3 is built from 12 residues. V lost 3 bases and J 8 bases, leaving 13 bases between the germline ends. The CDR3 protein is CSVERVLRGYTF. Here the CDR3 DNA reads TGCAGCGTTGAGAGAGTTTTGAGAGGCTACACCTTC. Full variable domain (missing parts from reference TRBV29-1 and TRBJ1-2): SAVISQKPSRDICQRGTSLTIQCQVDSQVTMMFWYRQQPGQSLTLIATANQGSEATYESGFVIDKFPISRPNLTFSTLTVSNMSPEDSSIYLCSVERVLRGYTFGSGTRLTVV.

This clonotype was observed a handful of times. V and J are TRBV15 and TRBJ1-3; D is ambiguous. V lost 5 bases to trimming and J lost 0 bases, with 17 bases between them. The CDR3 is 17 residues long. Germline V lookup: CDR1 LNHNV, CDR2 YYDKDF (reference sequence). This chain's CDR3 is CATSDTHTGSSGNTIYF. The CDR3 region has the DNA TGTGCCACCAGCGACACACACACCGGAAGCTCTGGAAACACCATATATTTT.

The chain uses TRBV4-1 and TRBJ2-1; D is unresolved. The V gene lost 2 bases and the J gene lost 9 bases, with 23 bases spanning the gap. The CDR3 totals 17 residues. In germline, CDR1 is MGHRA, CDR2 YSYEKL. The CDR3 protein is CASSQPARDGPRGEQFF. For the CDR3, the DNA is TGCGCCAGCAGCCAACCGGCTCGCGACGGCCCCAGAGGTGAGCAGTTCTTC.

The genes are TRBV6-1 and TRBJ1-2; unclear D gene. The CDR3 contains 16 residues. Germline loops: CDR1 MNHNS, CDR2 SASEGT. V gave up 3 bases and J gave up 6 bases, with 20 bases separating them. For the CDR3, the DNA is TGTGCCAGCAGTGACGCTTCGGCCGGAGGGAACGATGGCTACACCTTC. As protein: CASSDASAGGNDGYTF.

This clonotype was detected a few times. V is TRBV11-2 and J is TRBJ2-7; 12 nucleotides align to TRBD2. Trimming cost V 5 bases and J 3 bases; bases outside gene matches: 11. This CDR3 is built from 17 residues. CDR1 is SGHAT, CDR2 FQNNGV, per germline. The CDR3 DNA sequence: TGTGCCAGCAGCCCCGCTCCGGGACTAGCGGGTGACTACGAGCAGTACTTC. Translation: CASSPAPGLAGDYEQYF.

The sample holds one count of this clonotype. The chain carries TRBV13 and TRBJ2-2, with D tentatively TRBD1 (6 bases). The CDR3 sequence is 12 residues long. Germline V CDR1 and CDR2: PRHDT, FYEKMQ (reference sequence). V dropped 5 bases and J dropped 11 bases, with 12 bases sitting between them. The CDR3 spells CASSEGVRELFF. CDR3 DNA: TGTGCCAGCAGCGAGGGGGTTCGCGAGCTGTTTTTT.

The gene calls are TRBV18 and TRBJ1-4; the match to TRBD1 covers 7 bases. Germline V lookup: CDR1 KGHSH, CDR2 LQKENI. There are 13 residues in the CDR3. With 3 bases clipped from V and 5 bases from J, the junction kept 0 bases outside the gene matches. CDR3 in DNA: TGTGCCAGCTCACCCAGGGGGAATGAAAAACTGTTTTTT. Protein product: CASSPRGNEKLFF.

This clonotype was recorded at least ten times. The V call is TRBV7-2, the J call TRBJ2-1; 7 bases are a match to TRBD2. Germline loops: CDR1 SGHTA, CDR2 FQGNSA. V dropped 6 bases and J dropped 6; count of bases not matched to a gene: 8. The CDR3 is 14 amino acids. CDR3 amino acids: CASRSREFSNEQFF. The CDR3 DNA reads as TGTGCCAGCAGATCGCGGGAGTTTAGCAATGAGCAGTTCTTC. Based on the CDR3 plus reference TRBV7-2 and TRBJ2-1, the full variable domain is GAGVSQSPSNKVTEKGKDVELRCDPISGHTALYWYRQSLGQGLEFLIYFQGNSAPDKSGLPSDRFSAERTGGSVSTLTIQRTQQEDSAVYLCASRSREFSNEQFFGPGTRLTVL.

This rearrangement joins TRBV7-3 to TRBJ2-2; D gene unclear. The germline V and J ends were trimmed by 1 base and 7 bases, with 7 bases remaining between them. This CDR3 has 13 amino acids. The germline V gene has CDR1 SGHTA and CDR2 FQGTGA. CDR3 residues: CASSLIFGGELFF. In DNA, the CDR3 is TGTGCCAGCAGCTTAATCTTTGGCGGGGAGCTGTTTTTT. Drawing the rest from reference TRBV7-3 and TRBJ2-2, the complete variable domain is GAGVSQTPSNKVTEKGKYVELRCDPISGHTALYWYRQSLGQGPEFLIYFQGTGAADDSGLPNDRFFAVRPEGSVSTLKIQRTERGDSAVYLCASSLIFGGELFFGEGSRLTVL.

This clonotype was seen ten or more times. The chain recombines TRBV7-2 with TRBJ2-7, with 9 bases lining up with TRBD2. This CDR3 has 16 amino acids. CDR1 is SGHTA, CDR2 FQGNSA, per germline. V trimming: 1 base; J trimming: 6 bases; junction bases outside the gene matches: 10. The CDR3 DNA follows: TGTGCCAGCAGCTTAGGGGGGATAGCGGGAGTCGCCGAGCAGTACGTC. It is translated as CASSLGGIAGVAEQYV.